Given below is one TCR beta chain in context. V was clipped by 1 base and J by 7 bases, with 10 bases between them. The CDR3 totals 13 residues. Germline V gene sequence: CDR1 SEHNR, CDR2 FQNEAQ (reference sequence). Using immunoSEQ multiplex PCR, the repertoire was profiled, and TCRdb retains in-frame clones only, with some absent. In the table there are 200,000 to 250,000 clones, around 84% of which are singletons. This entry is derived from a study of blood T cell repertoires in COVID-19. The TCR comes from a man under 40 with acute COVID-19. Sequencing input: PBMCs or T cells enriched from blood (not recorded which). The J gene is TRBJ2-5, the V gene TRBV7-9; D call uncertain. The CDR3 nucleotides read TGTGCCAGCAGCTTAGTGGCCTCGGGGACCCAGTACTTC. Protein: CASSLVASGTQYF.